The rows below give T cell receptor beta chains drawn from one sample of a study of T cell repertoires in cytomegalovirus infection. From the reads, TCRdb called clonotypes with MiXCR, one entry per CDR3 protein. The table has about 270,000 distinct CDR3 sequences, around 20% seen once. Which antigens these TCRs recognize remains unknown. Source: cultured PBMCs, taken from culture after CMV antigen stimulation. These receptors came from a human donor in good health (CMV status not recorded). Some clones in this sample may be carry-over from other donors' samples. CDR3s include the opening cysteine and the closing phenylalanine or tryptophan. D genes are given only for firm matches. Part of the rows lack a size; the others show once, few, many or a class for expanded clones.

D	V	size	J	DNA	CDR3
-	TRBV4-1	few	TRBJ1-4	TGCGCCAGCAGCCAAGGGGAAGGGTCATTCGCGGAAAAACTGTTTTTT	CASSQGEGSFAEKLFF
-	TRBV7-9	-	TRBJ2-1	TGTGCCAGCAGCTATCCTATAGCGGTTGACAATGAGCAGTTCTTC	CASSYPIAVDNEQFF
TRBD1	TRBV28	few	TRBJ1-1	TGTGCCAGCAGACCTCGACAGGGAATCAGAACTGAAGCTTTCTTT	CASRPRQGIRTEAFF
-	TRBV6-2/TRBV6-3	-	TRBJ2-5	TGTGCCAGCGGTACTCCGGGACCCAGGCAAGAGACCCAGTACTTC	CASGTPGPRQETQYF
-	TRBV4-3	-	TRBJ1-1	TGCGCCAGCAGCCAAACTTCATTAGGACCAGACACTGAAGCTTTCTTT	CASSQTSLGPDTEAFF
-	TRBV5-1	-	TRBJ1-5	TGCGCCAGCAGCTTGGAAACAGGGAATCAGCCCCAGCATTTT	CASSLETGNQPQHF
-	TRBV6-1	once	TRBJ2-1	TGTGCCAGCAGTGAAGCGCTGTGGACCAATGAGCAGTTCTTC	CASSEALWTNEQFF
-	TRBV24-1	few	TRBJ2-3	TGTGCCACCAGTGATTTTCGGGGTACAGATACGCAGTATTTT	CATSDFRGTDTQYF
TRBD2	TRBV12-3/TRBV12-4	few	TRBJ2-6	TGTGCCAGCGGAACAGGACTAGCGGGAGGTTCTGGGGCCAACGTCCTGACTTTC	CASGTGLAGGSGANVLTF
-	TRBV7-3	-	TRBJ2-6	TGTGCCAGCAGCCGTGGGGGACCCTCTGGGGCCAACGTCCTGACTTTC	CASSRGGPSGANVLTF
-	TRBV6-1	-	TRBJ2-1	TGTGCCAGCAGCTGGACAGACAACAATGAGCAGTTCTTC	CASSWTDNNEQFF
TRBD1	TRBV7-2	many	TRBJ2-2	TGTGCCAGCAGCCGGCCAGGGGGCTACGGGGAGCTGTTTTTT	CASSRPGGYGELFF
TRBD1	TRBV6-2/TRBV6-3	many	TRBJ1-5	TGTGCCAGCAGCGACAGGGTAACTCAGCCCCAGCATTTT	CASSDRVTQPQHF
TRBD1	TRBV4-1	few	TRBJ1-3	TGCGCCAGCAGCCAAGAAAGGACAGGGAGGACTGGAAACACCATATATTTT	CASSQERTGRTGNTIYF
-	TRBV5-4	few	TRBJ2-3	TGTGCCAGCAGCCCCTATAATGGGGGAACAGATACGCAGTATTTT	CASSPYNGGTDTQYF
-	TRBV7-2	many	TRBJ2-7	TGTGCCAGCAGCTCTAGCGGGCAGGGGGACGAGCAGTACTTC	CASSSSGQGDEQYF
-	TRBV7-2	many	TRBJ2-1	TGTGCCAGCAGCCCCCGGGGCAGGGGGGATGAGCAGTTCTTC	CASSPRGRGDEQFF
TRBD2	TRBV12-3/TRBV12-4	-	TRBJ2-7	TGTGCCAGCAGTATGCAGGGGCGACTAGCGGGCTCCTACGAGCAGTACTTC	CASSMQGRLAGSYEQYF
-	TRBV7-9	-	TRBJ2-3	TGTGCCAGCAGCTCCGCCATAGGAATCGTCACAGATACGCAGTATTTT	CASSSAIGIVTDTQYF
-	TRBV6-6	-	TRBJ2-2	TGTGCCAGCAGTTACCGGGCCGGACGGGGCACCGGGGAGCTGTTTTTT	CASSYRAGRGTGELFF
-	TRBV25-1	-	TRBJ2-7	TGTGCCAGCAGTGAGGAGTACGAGCAGTACTTC	CASSEEYEQYF
-	TRBV20-1	few	TRBJ2-5	TGCAGTGCTAAGTTCTCCAGTCAGGAGACCCAGTACTTC	CSAKFSSQETQYF
TRBD2	TRBV20-1	few	TRBJ2-5	TGCAGTGCTAGGGAACCCGGGACTAGCGGGAGGTCACCCCCAGAGACCCAGTACTTC	CSAREPGTSGRSPPETQYF
-	TRBV11-2	-	TRBJ2-3	TGTGCCAGCCCCGGTGGGGATACGCAGTATTTT	CASPGGDTQYF
TRBD1	TRBV28	few	TRBJ1-5	TGTGCCAGCAGGATAACAGGGGCGTATAGCAATCAGCCCCAGCATTTT	CASRITGAYSNQPQHF
-	TRBV6-2/TRBV6-3	few	TRBJ1-1	TGTGCCAGCAGTTACATCCAACGGAGGGGCTCTGAAGCTTTCTTT	CASSYIQRRGSEAFF
TRBD2	TRBV6-5	few	TRBJ2-7	TGTGCCAGCACCTTACTAGCGGGGGCCTACGAGCAGTACTTC	CASTLLAGAYEQYF
TRBD1	TRBV4-1	-	TRBJ1-4	TGCGCCAGCAGCCAAGACGGGCAGGGGGGTGGGTTATGGGAAAAACTGTTTTTT	CASSQDGQGGGLWEKLFF
-	TRBV9	-	TRBJ2-1	TGTGCCAGCAGCGGGGGGGACAGCGCCTACAATGAGCAGTTCTTC	CASSGGDSAYNEQFF
TRBD1	TRBV5-6	-	TRBJ2-7	TGTGCCAGCAGCTCCGGGACAGTCTCCTCCGAGCAGTACTTC	CASSSGTVSSEQYF